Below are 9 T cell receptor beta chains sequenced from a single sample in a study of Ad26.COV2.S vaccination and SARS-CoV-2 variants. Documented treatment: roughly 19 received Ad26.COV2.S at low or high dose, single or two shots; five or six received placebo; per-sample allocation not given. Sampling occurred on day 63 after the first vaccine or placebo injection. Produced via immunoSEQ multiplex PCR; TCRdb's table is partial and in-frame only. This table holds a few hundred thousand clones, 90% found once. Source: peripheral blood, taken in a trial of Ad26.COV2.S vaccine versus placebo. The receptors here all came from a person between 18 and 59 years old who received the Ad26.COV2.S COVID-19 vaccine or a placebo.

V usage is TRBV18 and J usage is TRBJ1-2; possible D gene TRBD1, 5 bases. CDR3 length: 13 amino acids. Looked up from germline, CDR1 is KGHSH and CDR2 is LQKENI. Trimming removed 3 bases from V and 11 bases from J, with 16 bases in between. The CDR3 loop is CASSPGRETPYTF. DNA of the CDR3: TGTGCCAGCTCACCGGGCAGGGAGACACCGTACACCTTC.

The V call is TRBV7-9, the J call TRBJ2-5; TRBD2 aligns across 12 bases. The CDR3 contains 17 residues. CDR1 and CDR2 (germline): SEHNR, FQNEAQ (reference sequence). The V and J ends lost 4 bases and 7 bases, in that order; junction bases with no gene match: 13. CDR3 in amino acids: CASSSKPTSGSRGTQYF. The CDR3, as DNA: TGTGCCAGCAGCTCCAAACCGACTAGCGGGAGTCGTGGGACCCAGTACTTC.

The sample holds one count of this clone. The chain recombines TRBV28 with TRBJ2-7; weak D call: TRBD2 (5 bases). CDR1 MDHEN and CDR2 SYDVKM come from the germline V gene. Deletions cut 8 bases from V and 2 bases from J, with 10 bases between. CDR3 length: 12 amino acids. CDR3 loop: CASCRETYEQYF. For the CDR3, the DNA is TGTGCCAGCTGCCGGGAAACCTACGAGCAGTACTTC.

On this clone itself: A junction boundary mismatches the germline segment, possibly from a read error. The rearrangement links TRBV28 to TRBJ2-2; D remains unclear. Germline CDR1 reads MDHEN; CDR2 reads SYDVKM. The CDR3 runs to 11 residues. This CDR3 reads CASSPTAELFF. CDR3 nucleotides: TGTGCCAGCAGTCCCACCGCGGAGCTGTTTTTT. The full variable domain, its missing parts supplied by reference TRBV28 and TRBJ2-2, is DVKVTQSSRYLVKRTGEKVFLECVQDMDHENMFWYRQDPGLGLRLIYFSYDVKMKEKGDIPEGYSVSREKKERFSLILESASTNQTSMYLCASSPTAELFFGEGSRLTVL.

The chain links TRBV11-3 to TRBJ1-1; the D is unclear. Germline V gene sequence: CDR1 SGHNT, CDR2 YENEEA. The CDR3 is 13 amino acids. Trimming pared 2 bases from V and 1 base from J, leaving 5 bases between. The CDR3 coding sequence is TGTGCCAGCAGCTTATATCAGAACACTGAAGCTTTCTTT. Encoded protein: CASSLYQNTEAFF.

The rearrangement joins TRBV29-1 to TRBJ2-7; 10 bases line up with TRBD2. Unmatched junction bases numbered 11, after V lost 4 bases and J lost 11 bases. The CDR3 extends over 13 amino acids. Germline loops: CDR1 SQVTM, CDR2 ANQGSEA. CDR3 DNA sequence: TGCAGCGTTGTCTTTCCCCTAGCGGGAGAGAAGTACTTC. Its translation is CSVVFPLAGEKYF.

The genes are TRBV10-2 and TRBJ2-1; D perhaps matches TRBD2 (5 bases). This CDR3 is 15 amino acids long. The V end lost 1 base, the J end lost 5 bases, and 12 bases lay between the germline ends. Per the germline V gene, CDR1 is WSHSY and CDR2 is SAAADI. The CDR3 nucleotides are TGCGCCAGCAGTGAGTGGAGGCTGAAAAACAATGAGCAGTTCTTC. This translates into CASSEWRLKNNEQFF.

For the CDR3, the DNA is TGTGCCACCAGTGATTTGCGGGAGGGTGTTGGAGGCGAGCAGTACTTC. Amino acid sequence: CATSDLREGVGGEQYF. The chain links TRBV24-1 to TRBJ2-7; 8 bases agree with TRBD2. The length of the CDR3 is 16 residues. Germline-derived CDR1 and CDR2 are KGHDR and SFDVKD. The trim removed 0 bases at V and 6 bases at J, leaving 9 bases unmatched.

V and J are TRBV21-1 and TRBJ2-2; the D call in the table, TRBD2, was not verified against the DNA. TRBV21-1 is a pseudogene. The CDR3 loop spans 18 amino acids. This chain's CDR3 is CASSKVSGAIKNTGELFF. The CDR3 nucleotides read TGTGCCAGCAGCAAAGTTAGCGGGGCGATAAAGAACACCGGGGAGCTGTTTTTT.